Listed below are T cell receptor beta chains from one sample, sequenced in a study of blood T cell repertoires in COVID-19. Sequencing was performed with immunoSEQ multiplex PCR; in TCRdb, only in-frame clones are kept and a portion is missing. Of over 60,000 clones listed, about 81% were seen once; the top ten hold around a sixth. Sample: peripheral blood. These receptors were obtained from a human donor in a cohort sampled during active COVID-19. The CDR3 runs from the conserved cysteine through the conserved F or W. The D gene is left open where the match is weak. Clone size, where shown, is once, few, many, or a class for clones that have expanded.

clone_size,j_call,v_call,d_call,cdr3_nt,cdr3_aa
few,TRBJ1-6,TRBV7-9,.,TGTGCCAGCAGCTCACTACCCGGGGTACCCCTCCACTTT,CASSSLPGVPLHF
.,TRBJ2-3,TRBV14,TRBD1,TGTGCCAGCAGCCAAACACAGGGGCTCACGCAGTATTTT,CASSQTQGLTQYF
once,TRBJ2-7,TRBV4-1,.,TGCGCCAGCAGCCCTGCCCTACAGGGACCCTTCAACTACGAGCAGTACTTC,CASSPALQGPFNYEQYF
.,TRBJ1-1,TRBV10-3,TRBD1,TGTGCCATCAGTGCTCGGGACAGGGCGAAGAACACTGAAGCTTTCTTT,CAISARDRAKNTEAFF
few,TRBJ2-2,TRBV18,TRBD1,TGTGCCAGCTCACCAATACTAATGACAGGGGACCGGGGGAGCGCCGGGGAGCTGTTTTTT,CASSPILMTGDRGSAGELFF
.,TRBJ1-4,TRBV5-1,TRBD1,TGCGCCAGCAGCTTAAGACAGGGGGGTCGAAATGAAAAACTGTTTTTT,CASSLRQGGRNEKLFF
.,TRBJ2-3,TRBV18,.,TGTGCCAGCTCACCTCCAGGTAGGCCAGATACGCAGTATTTT,CASSPPGRPDTQYF
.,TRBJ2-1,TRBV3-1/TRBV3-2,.,TGTGCCAGCAGCCAAGATGGGGCAGGGATCAATGAGCAGTTCTTC,CASSQDGAGINEQFF
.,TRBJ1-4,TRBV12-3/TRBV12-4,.,TGTGCCAGCAGTTTGGGAGGGTATGAAAAACTGTTTTTT,CASSLGGYEKLFF
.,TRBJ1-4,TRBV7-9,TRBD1,TGTGCCAGCAGCCTGCGACAGGGTAATGAAAAACTGTTTTTT,CASSLRQGNEKLFF
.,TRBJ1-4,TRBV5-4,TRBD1,TGTGCCAGCAGCTCGGACAGGGATAATGAAAAACTGTTTTTT,CASSSDRDNEKLFF
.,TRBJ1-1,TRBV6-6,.,TGTGCCAGCAGGCGCCCCGGATCAGGGCACACTGAAGCTTTCTTT,CASRRPGSGHTEAFF
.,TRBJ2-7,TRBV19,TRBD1,TGTGCCAGTAGTACACGACAGGGGGGGTCCTACGAGCAGTACTTC,CASSTRQGGSYEQYF
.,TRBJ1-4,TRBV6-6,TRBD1,TGTGCCAGCAGCCCCCGGGACAGGGGGCTTGAAAAACTGTTTTTT,CASSPRDRGLEKLFF
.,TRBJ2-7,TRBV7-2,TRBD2,TGTGCCAGCAGCCCGCCGGGACTAGCGGGGGCATACGAGCAGTACTTC,CASSPPGLAGAYEQYF
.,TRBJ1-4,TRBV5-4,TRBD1,TGTGCCAGCAGCTCTGGGACAGGGGTATTAGAAAAACTGTTTTTT,CASSSGTGVLEKLFF
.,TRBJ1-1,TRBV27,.,TGTGCCAGCAGTTTGAATGGCCAGAACACTGAAGCTTTCTTT,CASSLNGQNTEAFF
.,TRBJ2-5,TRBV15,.,TGTGCCACCAGCAGAGAGGTACAGGGCGGGGAGACCCAGTACTTC,CATSREVQGGETQYF
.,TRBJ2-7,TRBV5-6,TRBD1,TGTGCCAGCAGCTTCTGGGACAGGGGAGCCTACGAGCAGTACTTC,CASSFWDRGAYEQYF
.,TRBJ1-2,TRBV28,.,TGTGCCAGTTCTTCGACTGCCTTCTATGGCTACACCTTC,CASSSTAFYGYTF
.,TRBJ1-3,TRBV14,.,TGTGCCAGCAGCCAATCCCTGACAGCGACATCTGGAAACACCATATATTTT,CASSQSLTATSGNTIYF
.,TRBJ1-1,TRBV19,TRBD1,TGTGCCAGTAGTTTCCCCCGGGACAGGGTCCGGTTCACTGAAGCTTTCTTT,CASSFPRDRVRFTEAFF
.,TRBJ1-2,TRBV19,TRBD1,TGTGCCAGTAGTATAGTGACAGGGCCTGGCTACACCTTC,CASSIVTGPGYTF
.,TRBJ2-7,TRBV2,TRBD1,TGTGCCAGCACCCTGGACAGGCCGATCTACGAGGGGCAGTACTTC,CASTLDRPIYEGQYF
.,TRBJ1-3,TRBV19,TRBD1,TGTGCCAGTGGATGGGACAGCTTGAACTCTGGAAACACCATATATTTT,CASGWDSLNSGNTIYF
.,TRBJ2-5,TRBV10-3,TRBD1,TGTGCCATCAGAGGGCAGGGGGACCGCGAGACCCAGTACTTC,CAIRGQGDRETQYF
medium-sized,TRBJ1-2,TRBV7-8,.,TGTGCCAGCAGCTTAGGGGGCGGGGCAGCCTATGGCTACACCTTC,CASSLGGGAAYGYTF
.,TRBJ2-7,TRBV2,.,TGTGCCAGCATCAGGGACTACGAGCAGTACTTC,CASIRDYEQYF
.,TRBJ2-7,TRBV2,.,TGTGCCAGACGGAGGGACAGAAGCTACGAGCAGTACTTC,CARRRDRSYEQYF
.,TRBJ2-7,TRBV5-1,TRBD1,TGCGCCAGCAGCCCGGGACAGGGAGGGTACGAGCAGTACTTC,CASSPGQGGYEQYF
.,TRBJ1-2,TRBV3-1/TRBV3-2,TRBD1,TGTGCCAGCAGTTTGACAGGGGGAATTCTTAACTATGGCTACACCTTC,CASSLTGGILNYGYTF
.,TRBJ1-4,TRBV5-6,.,TGTGCCAGCAGCCCCCTGCGGGGGACAACTAATGAAAAACTGTTTTTT,CASSPLRGTTNEKLFF
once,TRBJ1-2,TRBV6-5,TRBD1,TGTGCCAGCAGCCAGACAGGGGAGGGCTACACCTTC,CASSQTGEGYTF
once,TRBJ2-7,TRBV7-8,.,TGTGCCAGCAGCTTAGGCACCGGTTCCTACGAGCAGTACTTC,CASSLGTGSYEQYF
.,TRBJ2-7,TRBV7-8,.,TGTGCCAGCAGCCCCAAGTCCTATTCGGGACTCACCTACGAGCAGTACTTC,CASSPKSYSGLTYEQYF
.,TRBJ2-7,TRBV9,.,TGTGCCAGCGGGTCCTTCATAGCGTACCCACCACAAAAGGAAGACTACGAGCAGTACTTC,CASGSFIAYPPQKEDYEQYF
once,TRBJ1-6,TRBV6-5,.,TGTGCCAGCAGTCGGGGGGGGAATTCACCCCTCCACTTT,CASSRGGNSPLHF
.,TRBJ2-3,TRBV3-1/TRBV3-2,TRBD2,TGTGCCAGCAGAGCGGGGGAGACAGATACGCAGTATTTT,CASRAGETDTQYF
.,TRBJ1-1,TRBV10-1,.,TGCGCCAGCAGTTCTATTCGGGGTAATCGGGGGTTGAACACTGAAGCTTTCTTT,CASSSIRGNRGLNTEAFF
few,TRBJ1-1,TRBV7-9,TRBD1,TGTGCCAGCAGCTTAGGGACAGGGCGGACTGAAGCTTTCTTT,CASSLGTGRTEAFF
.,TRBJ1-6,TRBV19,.,TGTGCCAGTAGTATAGAGGACCTAGGAGGATCACCCCTCCACTTT,CASSIEDLGGSPLHF